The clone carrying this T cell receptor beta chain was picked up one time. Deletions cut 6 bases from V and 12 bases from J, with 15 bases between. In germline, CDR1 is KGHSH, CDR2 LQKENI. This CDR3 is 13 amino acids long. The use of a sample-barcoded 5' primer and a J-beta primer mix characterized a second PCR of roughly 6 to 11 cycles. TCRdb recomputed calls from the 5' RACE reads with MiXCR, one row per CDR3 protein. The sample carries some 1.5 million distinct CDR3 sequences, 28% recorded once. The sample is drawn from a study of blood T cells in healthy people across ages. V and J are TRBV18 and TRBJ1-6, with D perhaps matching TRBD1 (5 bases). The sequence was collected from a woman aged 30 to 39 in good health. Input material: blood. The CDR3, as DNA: TGTGCCAGCTCCGTCGGGGGGGGTAGACCCCTCCACTTT. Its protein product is CASSVGGGRPLHF. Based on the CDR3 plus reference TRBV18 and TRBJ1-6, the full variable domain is NAGVMQNPRHLVRRRGQEARLRCSPMKGHSHVYWYRQLPEEGLKFMVYLQKENIIDESGMPKERFSAEFPKEGPSILRIQQVVRGDSAAYFCASSVGGGRPLHFGNGTRLTVT.